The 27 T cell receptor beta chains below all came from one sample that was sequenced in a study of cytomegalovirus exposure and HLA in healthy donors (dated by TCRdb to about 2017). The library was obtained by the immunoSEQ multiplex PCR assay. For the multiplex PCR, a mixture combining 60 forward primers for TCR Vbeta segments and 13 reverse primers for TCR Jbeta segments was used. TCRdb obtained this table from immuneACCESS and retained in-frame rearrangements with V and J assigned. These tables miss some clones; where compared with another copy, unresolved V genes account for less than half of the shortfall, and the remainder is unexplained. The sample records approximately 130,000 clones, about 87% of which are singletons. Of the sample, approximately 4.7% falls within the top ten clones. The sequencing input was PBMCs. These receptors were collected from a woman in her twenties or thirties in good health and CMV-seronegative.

The CDR3 nucleotides are TGTGCCAGCACTACAGGTTCTTCTTTGAATAACTATGGCTACACCTTC. It encodes CASTTGSSLNNYGYTF. The gene calls are TRBV6-6 and TRBJ1-2; possibly TRBD1 for D (5 bases). The CDR3 has 16 amino acids. Between the trimmed V and J ends, which lost 7 bases and 1 base, there was a span of 19 bases. The germline gives CDR1 MNHNY, CDR2 SVGAGI (reference sequence).

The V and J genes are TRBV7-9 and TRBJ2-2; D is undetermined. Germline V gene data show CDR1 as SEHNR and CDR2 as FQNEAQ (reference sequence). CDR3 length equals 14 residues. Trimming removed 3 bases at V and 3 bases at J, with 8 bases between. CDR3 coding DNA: TGTGCCAGCAGCTTCATCCAGTACACCGGGGAGCTGTTTTTT. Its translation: CASSFIQYTGELFF.

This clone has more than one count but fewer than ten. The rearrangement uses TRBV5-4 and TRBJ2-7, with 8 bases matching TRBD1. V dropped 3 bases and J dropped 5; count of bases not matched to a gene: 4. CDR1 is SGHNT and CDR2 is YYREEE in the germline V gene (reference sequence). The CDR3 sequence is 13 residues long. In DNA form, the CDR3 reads TGTGCCAGCAGCTCCTCAGGGGGCCACGAGCAGTACTTC. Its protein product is CASSSSGGHEQYF. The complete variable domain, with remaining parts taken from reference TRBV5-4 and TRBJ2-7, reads ETGVTQSPTHLIKTRGQQVTLRCSSQSGHNTVSWYQQALGQGPQFIFQYYREEENGRGNFPPRFSGLQFPNYSSELNVNALELDDSALYLCASSSSGGHEQYFGPGTRLTVT.

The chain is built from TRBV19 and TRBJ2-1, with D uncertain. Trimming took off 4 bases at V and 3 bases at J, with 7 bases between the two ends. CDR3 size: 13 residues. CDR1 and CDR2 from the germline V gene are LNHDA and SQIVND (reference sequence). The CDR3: CASSNPGYNEQFF. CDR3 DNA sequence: TGTGCCAGTAGTAATCCGGGCTACAATGAGCAGTTCTTC.

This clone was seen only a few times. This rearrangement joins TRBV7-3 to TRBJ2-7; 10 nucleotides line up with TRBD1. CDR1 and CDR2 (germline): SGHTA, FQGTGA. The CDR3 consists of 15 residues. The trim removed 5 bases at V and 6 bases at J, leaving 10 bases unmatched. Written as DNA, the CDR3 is TGTGCCAGCAGCGTAATAGGACAGGGGGGTGCCGAGCAGTACTTC. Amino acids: CASSVIGQGGAEQYF.

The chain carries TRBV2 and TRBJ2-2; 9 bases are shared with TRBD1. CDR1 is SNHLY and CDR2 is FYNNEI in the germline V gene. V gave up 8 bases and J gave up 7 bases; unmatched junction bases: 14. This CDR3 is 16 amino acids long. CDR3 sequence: CASGGQGTSDGGELFF. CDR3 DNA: TGTGCCAGCGGGGGACAGGGAACATCCGACGGCGGGGAGCTGTTTTTT.

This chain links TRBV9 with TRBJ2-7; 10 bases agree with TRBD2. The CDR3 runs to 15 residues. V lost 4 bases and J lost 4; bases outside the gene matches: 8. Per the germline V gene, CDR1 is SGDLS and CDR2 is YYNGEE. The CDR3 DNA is TGTGCCAGCAGCCCAACCGGGACTAGCGCGTACGAGCAGTACTTC. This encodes CASSPTGTSAYEQYF.

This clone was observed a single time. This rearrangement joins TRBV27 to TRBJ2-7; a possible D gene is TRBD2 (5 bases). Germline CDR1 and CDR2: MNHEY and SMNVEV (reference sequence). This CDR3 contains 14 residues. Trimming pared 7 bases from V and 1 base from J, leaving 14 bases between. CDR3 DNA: TGTGCCAGCACCCTAGCATGGGGTTCCTACGAGCAGTACTTC. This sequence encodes CASTLAWGSYEQYF.

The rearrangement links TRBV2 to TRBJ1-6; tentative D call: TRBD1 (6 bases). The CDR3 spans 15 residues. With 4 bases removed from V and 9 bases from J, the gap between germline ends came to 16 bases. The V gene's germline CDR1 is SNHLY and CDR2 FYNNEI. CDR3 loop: CASSVPTGMASPLHF. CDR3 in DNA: TGTGCCAGCAGTGTTCCCACAGGGATGGCTTCACCCCTCCACTTT.

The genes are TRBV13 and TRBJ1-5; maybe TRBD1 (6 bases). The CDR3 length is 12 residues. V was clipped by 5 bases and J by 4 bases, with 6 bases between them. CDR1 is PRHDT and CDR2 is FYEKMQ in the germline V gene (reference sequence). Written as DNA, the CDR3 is TGTGCCAGCAGCACAGGGAATCAGCCCCAGCATTTT. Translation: CASSTGNQPQHF.

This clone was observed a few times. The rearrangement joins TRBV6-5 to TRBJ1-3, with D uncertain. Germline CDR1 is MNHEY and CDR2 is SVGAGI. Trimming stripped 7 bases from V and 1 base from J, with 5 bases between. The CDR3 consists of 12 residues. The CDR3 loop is CASTDSGNTIYF. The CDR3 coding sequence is TGTGCCAGCACAGATTCTGGAAACACCATATATTTT.

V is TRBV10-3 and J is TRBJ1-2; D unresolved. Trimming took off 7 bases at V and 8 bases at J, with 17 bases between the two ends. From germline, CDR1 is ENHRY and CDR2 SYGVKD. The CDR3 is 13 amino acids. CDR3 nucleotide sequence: TGTGCCATCACCCCGGAGAGGGAGGAGGGCTACACCTTC. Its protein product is CAITPEREEGYTF.

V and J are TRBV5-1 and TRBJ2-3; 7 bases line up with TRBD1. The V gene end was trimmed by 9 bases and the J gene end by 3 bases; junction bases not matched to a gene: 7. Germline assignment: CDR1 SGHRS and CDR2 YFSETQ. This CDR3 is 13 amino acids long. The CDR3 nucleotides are TGCGCCACCTCCTCACAGGGGACAGATACGCAGTATTTT. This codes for CATSSQGTDTQYF.

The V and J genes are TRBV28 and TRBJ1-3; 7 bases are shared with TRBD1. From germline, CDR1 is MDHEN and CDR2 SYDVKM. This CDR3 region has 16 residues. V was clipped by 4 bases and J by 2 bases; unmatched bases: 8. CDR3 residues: CASSYSAGGTGNTIYF. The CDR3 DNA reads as TGTGCCAGCAGTTATTCCGCAGGGGGAACTGGAAACACCATATATTTT. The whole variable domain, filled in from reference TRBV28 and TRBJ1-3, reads DVKVTQSSRYLVKRTGEKVFLECVQDMDHENMFWYRQDPGLGLRLIYFSYDVKMKEKGDIPEGYSVSREKKERFSLILESASTNQTSMYLCASSYSAGGTGNTIYFGEGSWLTVV.

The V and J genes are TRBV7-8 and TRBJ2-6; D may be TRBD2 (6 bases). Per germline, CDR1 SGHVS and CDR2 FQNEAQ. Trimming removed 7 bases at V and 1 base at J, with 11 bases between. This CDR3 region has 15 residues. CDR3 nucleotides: TGTGCCAGCAATGGGGGGTGGTCTGGGGCCAACGTCCTGACTTTC. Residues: CASNGGWSGANVLTF.

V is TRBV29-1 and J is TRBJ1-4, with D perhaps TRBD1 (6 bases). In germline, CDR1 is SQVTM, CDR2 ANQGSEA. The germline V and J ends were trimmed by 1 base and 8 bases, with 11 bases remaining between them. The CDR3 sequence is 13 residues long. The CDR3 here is CSVEGTGTEKLFF. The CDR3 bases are TGCAGCGTTGAAGGCACAGGGACCGAAAAACTGTTTTTT.

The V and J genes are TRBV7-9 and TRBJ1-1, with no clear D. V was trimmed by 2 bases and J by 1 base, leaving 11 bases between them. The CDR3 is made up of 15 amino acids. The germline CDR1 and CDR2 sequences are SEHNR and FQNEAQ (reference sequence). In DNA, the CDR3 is TGTGCCAGCAGCTTACTGATAATAGAGAACACTGAAGCTTTCTTT. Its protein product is CASSLLIIENTEAFF.

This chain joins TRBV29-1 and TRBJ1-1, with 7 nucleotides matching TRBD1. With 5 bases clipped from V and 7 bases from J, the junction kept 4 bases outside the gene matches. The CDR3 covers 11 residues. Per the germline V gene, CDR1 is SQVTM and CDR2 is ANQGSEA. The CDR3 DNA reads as TGCAGCGTTAACAGGGGCCTTGAAGCTTTCTTT. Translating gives CSVNRGLEAFF. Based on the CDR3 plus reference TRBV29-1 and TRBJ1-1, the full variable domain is SAVISQKPSRDICQRGTSLTIQCQVDSQVTMMFWYRQQPGQSLTLIATANQGSEATYESGFVIDKFPISRPNLTFSTLTVSNMSPEDSSIYLCSVNRGLEAFFGQGTRLTVV.

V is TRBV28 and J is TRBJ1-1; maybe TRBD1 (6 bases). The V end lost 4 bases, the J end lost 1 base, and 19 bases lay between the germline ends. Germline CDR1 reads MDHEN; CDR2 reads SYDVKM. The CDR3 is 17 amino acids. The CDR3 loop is CASSSPGAAETNTEAFF. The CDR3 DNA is TGTGCCAGCAGTTCCCCAGGGGCCGCGGAGACGAACACTGAAGCTTTCTTT.

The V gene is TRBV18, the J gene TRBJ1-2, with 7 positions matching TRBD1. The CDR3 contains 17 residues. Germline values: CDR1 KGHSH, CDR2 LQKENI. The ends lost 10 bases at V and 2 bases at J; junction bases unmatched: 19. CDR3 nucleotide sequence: TGTGCCAACTCCGCAGTTACAGGGGTTATTTTGAACTATGGCTACACCTTC. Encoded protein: CANSAVTGVILNYGYTF.

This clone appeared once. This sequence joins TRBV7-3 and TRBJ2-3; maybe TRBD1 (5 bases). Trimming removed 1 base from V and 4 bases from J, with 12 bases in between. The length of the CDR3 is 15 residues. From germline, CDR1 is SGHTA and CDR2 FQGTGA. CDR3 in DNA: TGTGCCAGCAGCTTAAGGGGTCAGGGCGCAGATACGCAGTATTTT. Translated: CASSLRGQGADTQYF.

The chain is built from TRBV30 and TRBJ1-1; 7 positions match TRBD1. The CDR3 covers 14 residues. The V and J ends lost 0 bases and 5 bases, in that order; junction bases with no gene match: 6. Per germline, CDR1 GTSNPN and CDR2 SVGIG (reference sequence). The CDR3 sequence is CAWSVPPRGTEAFF. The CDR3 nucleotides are TGTGCCTGGAGTGTACCACCCAGGGGGACTGAAGCTTTCTTT.

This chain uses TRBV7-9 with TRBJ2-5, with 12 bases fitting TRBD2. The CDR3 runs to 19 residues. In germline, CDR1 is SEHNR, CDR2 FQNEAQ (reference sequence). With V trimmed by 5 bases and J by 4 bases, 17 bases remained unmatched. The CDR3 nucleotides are TGTGCCAGCAGCCAATCGCTGACTAGCGGGAGCTTTTACCGAGAGACCCAGTACTTC. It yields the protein CASSQSLTSGSFYRETQYF.

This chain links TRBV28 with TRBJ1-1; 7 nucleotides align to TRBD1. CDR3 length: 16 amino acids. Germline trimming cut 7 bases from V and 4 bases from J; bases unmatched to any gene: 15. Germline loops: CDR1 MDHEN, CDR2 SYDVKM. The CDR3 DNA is TGTGCCAGCACCCTAACGACAGGGTTGCGGAGCACTGAAGCTTTCTTT. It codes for CASTLTTGLRSTEAFF. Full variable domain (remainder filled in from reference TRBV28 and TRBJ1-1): DVKVTQSSRYLVKRTGEKVFLECVQDMDHENMFWYRQDPGLGLRLIYFSYDVKMKEKGDIPEGYSVSREKKERFSLILESASTNQTSMYLCASTLTTGLRSTEAFFGQGTRLTVV.

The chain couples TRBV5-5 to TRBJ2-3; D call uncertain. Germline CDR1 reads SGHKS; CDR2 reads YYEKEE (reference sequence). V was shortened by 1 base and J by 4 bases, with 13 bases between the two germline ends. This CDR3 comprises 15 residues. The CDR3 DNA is TGTGCCAGCAGCTTGCGCCCCCGGGTTGCAGATACGCAGTATTTT. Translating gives CASSLRPRVADTQYF. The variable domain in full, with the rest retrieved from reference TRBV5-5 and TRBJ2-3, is DAGVTQSPTHLIKTRGQQVTLRCSPISGHKSVSWYQQVLGQGPQFIFQYYEKEERGRGNFPDRFSARQFPNYSSELNVNALLLGDSALYLCASSLRPRVADTQYFGPGTRLTVL.

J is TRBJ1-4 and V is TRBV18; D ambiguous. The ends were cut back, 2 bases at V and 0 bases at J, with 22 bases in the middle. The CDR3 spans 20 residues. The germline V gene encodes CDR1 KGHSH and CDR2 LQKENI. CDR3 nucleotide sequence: TGTGCCAGCTCACCAAATTATGGAGCCCGAGGGCCGACAACTAATGAAAAACTGTTTTTT. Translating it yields CASSPNYGARGPTTNEKLFF.

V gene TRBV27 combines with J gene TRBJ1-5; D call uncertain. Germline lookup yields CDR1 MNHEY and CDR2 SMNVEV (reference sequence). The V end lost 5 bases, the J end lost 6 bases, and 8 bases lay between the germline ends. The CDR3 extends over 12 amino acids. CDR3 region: CASSPLGQPQHF. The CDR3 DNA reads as TGTGCCAGCAGTCCCCTCGGTCAGCCCCAGCATTTT.